This T cell receptor (beta chain) derives from a study of blood T cell repertoires in COVID-19. Germline lookup yields CDR1 LGHDT and CDR2 YNNKEL (reference sequence). Between the trimmed V and J ends, which lost 4 bases and 6 bases, there was a span of 13 bases. This CDR3 contains 13 residues. This clone showed up just once. Method: immunoSEQ multiplex PCR; TCRdb's copy keeps in-frame clones and lacks some. Of 390,000 or so clones in the sample, around 87% were seen once. The TCR comes from a woman between 50 and 59 years old who had recovered from COVID-19. This chain links TRBV3-1 (or the pseudogene TRBV3-2) with TRBJ2-7; TRBD2 might be the D (5 bases). What was sequenced was PBMCs or T cells enriched from blood (not recorded which). In DNA form, the CDR3 reads TGTGCCAGCAGCCCGGGGATGTCGGCCGAGCAGTACTTC. This encodes CASSPGMSAEQYF.